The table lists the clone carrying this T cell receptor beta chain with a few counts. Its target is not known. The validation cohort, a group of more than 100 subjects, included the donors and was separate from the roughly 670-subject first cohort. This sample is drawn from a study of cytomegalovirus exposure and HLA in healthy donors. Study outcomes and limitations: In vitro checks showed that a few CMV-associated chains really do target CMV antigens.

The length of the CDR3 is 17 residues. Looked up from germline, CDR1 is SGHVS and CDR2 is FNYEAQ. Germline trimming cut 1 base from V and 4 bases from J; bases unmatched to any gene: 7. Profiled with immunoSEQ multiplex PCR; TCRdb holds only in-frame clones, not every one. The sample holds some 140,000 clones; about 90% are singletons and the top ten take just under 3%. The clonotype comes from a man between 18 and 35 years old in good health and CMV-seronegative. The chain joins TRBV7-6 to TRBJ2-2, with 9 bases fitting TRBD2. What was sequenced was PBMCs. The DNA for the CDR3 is TGTGCCAGCAGCTTAGGGGCGGGAGGGCCTGGCACCGGGGAGCTGTTTTTT. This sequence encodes CASSLGAGGPGTGELFF.